This T cell receptor beta chain stems from a study of shared clonotypes between healthy human individuals. Produced via immunoSEQ multiplex PCR; TCRdb's table is partial and in-frame only. The sample shows some 2,100,000 clones, under 95% of them seen only once. Study-level findings and limits: Sharing across four donors was highest in naive CD4 (around 5%) and lowest in memory CD8 (roughly 0.4%). Relative to memory subsets, naive subsets generally showed larger estimated richness.

Terminally differentiated effector memory CD45RA+ cells were left out of the naive CD8 fraction, which was CD45RO-negative and positively selected for CCR7. To note about this clone: Its antigen is still unknown.

The sequencing input was naive CD8+ T cells from PBMCs. This sequence originates from a man aged 18 to 29 in good health. Some clones in this sample may be carry-over from other donors' samples.

In nucleotides, the CDR3 is TGTGCCACCGCCAGGGGTTACGGGGAGCTGTTTTTT. Amino acids: CATARGYGELFF. The chain is built from TRBV19 and TRBJ2-2; D may be TRBD1 (6 bases). Germline CDR1 and CDR2: LNHDA and SQIVND (reference sequence). Trimming stripped 10 bases from V and 7 bases from J, with 13 bases between. This CDR3 has 12 amino acids.